Following are 9 T cell receptor beta chains from one sample sequenced in a study of OX40 agonist ivuxolimab in advanced cancers. Clones were read by immunoSEQ multiplex PCR, and TCRdb kept only the in-frame ones, dropping some. The data contain roughly 8,000 clones, around 78% of them singletons. Sequencing used CD4+ or CD8+ T cells sorted from blood, obtained in a trial of the OX40 agonist ivuxolimab. The source is an adult with an advanced solid tumor such as melanoma, head and neck, liver or kidney cancer.

This clone has just a few counts. The chain couples TRBV15 to TRBJ1-1; no reliable D call. V was cut by 6 bases and J by 0 bases, with 14 bases left in between. This CDR3 is built from 15 residues. Germline loops: CDR1 LNHNV, CDR2 YYDKDF (reference sequence). CDR3 nucleotides: TGTGCCACCAGGGACCAGCGGTTCCTGAACACTGAAGCTTTCTTT. Amino acids: CATRDQRFLNTEAFF.

The rearrangement joins TRBV7-8 to TRBJ1-1, with a possible D match to TRBD1 (6 bases). This CDR3 is built from 16 residues. Trimming took 4 bases from V and 2 from J, leaving 17 bases between them. CDR1 SGHVS and CDR2 FQNEAQ come from the germline V gene. The CDR3 here is CASSSLTGKGNTEAFF. DNA of the CDR3: TGTGCCAGCAGCTCTTTGACAGGCAAAGGAAACACTGAAGCTTTCTTT. The variable domain in full, with the rest retrieved from reference TRBV7-8 and TRBJ1-1, is GAGVSQSPRYKVAKRGQDVALRCDPISGHVSLFWYQQALGQGPEFLTYFQNEAQLDKSGLPSDRFFAERPEGSVSTLKIQRTQQEDSAVYLCASSSLTGKGNTEAFFGQGTRLTVV.

There are a few counts of this clone. The V and J genes are TRBV7-9 and TRBJ2-1, with TRBD2 matching 12 bases. J was trimmed by 2 bases and V by 3 bases; bases with no gene match: 5. The CDR3 loop spans 17 amino acids. Looked up from germline, CDR1 is SEHNR and CDR2 is FQNEAQ (reference sequence). The CDR3 loop is CASSFPTSGGPYNEQFF. The CDR3 coding sequence is TGTGCCAGCAGCTTCCCGACTAGCGGGGGACCCTACAATGAGCAGTTCTTC.

The V gene is TRBV27, the J gene TRBJ2-1, with D perhaps TRBD1 or TRBD2 (5 bases each). This CDR3 region has 17 residues. V was pared by 5 bases and J by 0 bases, with 17 bases between. The germline V gene encodes CDR1 MNHEY and CDR2 SMNVEV (reference sequence). The CDR3 DNA follows: TGTGCCAGCAGTCCTGGTGTAGGGGACGCCTCCTACAATGAGCAGTTCTTC. This codes for CASSPGVGDASYNEQFF.

Relative to its sample, this clone is medium-sized. V gene TRBV9 combines with J gene TRBJ1-1, with no clear D. The V end was cut by 3 bases, the J end by 2 bases, with 8 bases between. The germline gives CDR1 SGDLS, CDR2 YYNGEE. The CDR3 loop spans 13 amino acids. For the CDR3, the DNA is TGTGCCAGCAGCGAGACACCTAACACTGAAGCTTTCTTT. Its protein product is CASSETPNTEAFF.

The chain joins TRBV11-2 to TRBJ1-6, with 9 bases that match TRBD1. The V gene's germline CDR1 is SGHAT and CDR2 FQNNGV. The CDR3 runs to 16 residues. V shed 1 base and J 6 bases; nucleotides not matched to a gene: 4. In DNA form, the CDR3 reads TGTGCCAGCAGCTTAGTAGGGGACAGGGTTAATTCACCCCTCCACTTT. Its protein product is CASSLVGDRVNSPLHF. The full variable domain, with the rest looked up from reference TRBV11-2 and TRBJ1-6, is EAGVAQSPRYKIIEKRQSVAFWCNPISGHATLYWYQQILGQGPKLLIQFQNNGVVDDSQLPKDRFSAERLKGVDSTLKIQPAKLEDSAVYLCASSLVGDRVNSPLHFGNGTRLTVT.

The chain combines TRBV4-1 with TRBJ1-1, with D possibly being TRBD1 (5 bases). The V and J ends lost 1 base and 1 base respectively, with 10 bases between them. Germline CDR1 MGHRA, CDR2 YSYEKL. The CDR3 loop spans 15 amino acids. The CDR3 reads CASSQGPQGNTEAFF. Written as DNA, the CDR3 is TGCGCCAGCAGCCAAGGGCCTCAGGGGAACACTGAAGCTTTCTTT.

The rearrangement links TRBV4-1 to TRBJ2-1, with 9 bases identical to TRBD2. The CDR3 has 18 residues. In germline, CDR1 is MGHRA, CDR2 YSYEKL. Trimming removed 0 bases from V and 7 bases from J; junction bases left unmatched: 13. CDR3 protein: CASSQDRGGSSGKNEQFF. Written as DNA, the CDR3 is TGCGCCAGCAGCCAAGATCGGGGAGGGTCTAGCGGGAAAAATGAGCAGTTCTTC.

V gene TRBV7-2 combines with J gene TRBJ1-5; D might be TRBD1 (5 bases). Trimming shortened V by 4 bases and J by 2 bases, and 9 bases separated the two germline ends. Germline CDR1 reads SGHTA; CDR2 reads FQGNSA. The CDR3 runs to 14 residues. The CDR3 protein is CASSYLRGNQPQHF. CDR3 DNA: TGTGCCAGCAGCTACCTCAGGGGCAATCAGCCCCAGCATTTT.